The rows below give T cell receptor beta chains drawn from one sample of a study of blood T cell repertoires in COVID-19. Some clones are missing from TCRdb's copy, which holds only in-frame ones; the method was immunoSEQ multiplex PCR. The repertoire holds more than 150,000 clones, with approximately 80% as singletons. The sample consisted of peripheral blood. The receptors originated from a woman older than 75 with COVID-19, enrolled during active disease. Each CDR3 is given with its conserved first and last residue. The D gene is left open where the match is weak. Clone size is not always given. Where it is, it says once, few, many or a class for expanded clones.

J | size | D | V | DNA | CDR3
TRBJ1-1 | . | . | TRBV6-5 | TGTGCCAGCAGTTCAGAGGGAGTCATGAACACTGAAGCTTTCTTT | CASSSEGVMNTEAFF
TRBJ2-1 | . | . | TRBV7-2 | TGTGCCAGCAGCTTAAGCGTCGGGTCCTACAATGAGCAGTTCTTC | CASSLSVGSYNEQFF
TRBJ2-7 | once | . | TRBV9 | TGTGCCAGCAGCAAGGGGGGGTATCTTTACGAGCAGTACTTC | CASSKGGYLYEQYF
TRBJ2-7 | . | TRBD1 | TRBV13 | TGTGCCAGCAGCTCGGGACAGGGAAAAGACGAGCAGTACTTC | CASSSGQGKDEQYF
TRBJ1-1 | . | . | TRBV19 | TGTGCCAGTAGTGCTACAGTGGCCACTGAAGCTTTCTTT | CASSATVATEAFF
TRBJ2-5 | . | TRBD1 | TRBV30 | TGTGCCTGGAGTGTACACCCCGACAGGGACCAAGAGACCCAGTACTTC | CAWSVHPDRDQETQYF
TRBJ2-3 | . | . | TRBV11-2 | TGTGCCAGCAGCCCCGGTCTAGCGAGCACAGATACGCAGTATTTT | CASSPGLASTDTQYF
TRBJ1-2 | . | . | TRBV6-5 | TGTGCCAGCCGTCCAGACCCAGGGAATGGCTACACCTTC | CASRPDPGNGYTF
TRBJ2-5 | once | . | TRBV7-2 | TGTGCCAGCAGCCTTCCAGGCGAAGAGACCCAGTACTTC | CASSLPGEETQYF
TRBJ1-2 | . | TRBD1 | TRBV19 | TGTGCCAGTAGTCCCGGGGACAGGGGTAACTATGGCTACACCTTC | CASSPGDRGNYGYTF
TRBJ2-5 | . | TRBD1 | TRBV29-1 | TGCAGCGTCTCGGGACAGGGGGCCGGGGAGACCCAGTACTTC | CSVSGQGAGETQYF
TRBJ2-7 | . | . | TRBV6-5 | TGTGCCAGCAGTTACACTGTGTCCTACGAGCAGTACTTC | CASSYTVSYEQYF
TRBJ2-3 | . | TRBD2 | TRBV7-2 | TGTGCCAGCAGGCCGCCGGGACTAGGGACAGATACGCAGTATTTT | CASRPPGLGTDTQYF
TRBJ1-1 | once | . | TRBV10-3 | TGTGCCATCAGGACCGAGGGGAACACTGAAGCTTTCTTT | CAIRTEGNTEAFF
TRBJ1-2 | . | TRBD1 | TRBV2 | TGTGCCAGCAGTGGACAGGGGATAGATGGCTACACCTTC | CASSGQGIDGYTF
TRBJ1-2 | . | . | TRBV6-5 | TGTGCCAGCATCTGGGAGGGAGAGGGCTACACCTTC | CASIWEGEGYTF
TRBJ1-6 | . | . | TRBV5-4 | TGTGCCAGCAGCTTGGCTGGGCCACCGGGGGGTAATTCACCCCTCCACTTT | CASSLAGPPGGNSPLHF
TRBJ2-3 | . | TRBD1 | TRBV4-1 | TGCGCCAGCAGCCAAGAAGGCCAGGGGGGCACAGATACGCAGTATTTT | CASSQEGQGGTDTQYF
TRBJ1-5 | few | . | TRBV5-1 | TGCGCCAGCAGCCCCGGGGGGGGTCGCAATCAGCCCCAGCATTTT | CASSPGGGRNQPQHF
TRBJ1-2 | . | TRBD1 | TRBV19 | TGTGCCAGTAGTACGCCTCCCGGGACAGGGTCGGGGTATGGCTACACCTTC | CASSTPPGTGSGYGYTF
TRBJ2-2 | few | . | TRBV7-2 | TGTGCCAGCAGCCCGAGACTAAGCCAGACCGGGGAGCTGTTTTTT | CASSPRLSQTGELFF
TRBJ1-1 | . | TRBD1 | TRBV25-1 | TGTGCCAGCAGTGGGGGGACAGGAGCTTTCTTT | CASSGGTGAFF
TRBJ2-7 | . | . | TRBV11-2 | TGTGCCAGCGCTCAGGAGTGGGGGCGTGAGCAGTACTTC | CASAQEWGREQYF
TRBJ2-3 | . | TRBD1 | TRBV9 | TGTGCCAGCAGCCCCCTGACAGGGAGCACAGATACGCAGTATTTT | CASSPLTGSTDTQYF
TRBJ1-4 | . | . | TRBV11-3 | TGTGCCAGCAGCCCAGGGCCCGCTAATGAAAAACTGTTTTTT | CASSPGPANEKLFF
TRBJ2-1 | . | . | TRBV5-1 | TGCGCCAGCAGCCCCATAACTACCCCGGGAAATGAGCAGTTCTTC | CASSPITTPGNEQFF
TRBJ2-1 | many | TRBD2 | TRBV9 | TGTGCCAGCAGCGCTACTAGCGGGGGGCACAATGAGCAGTTCTTC | CASSATSGGHNEQFF
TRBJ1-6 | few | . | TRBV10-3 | TGTGCCATCAGGTCGGGCAGGGATAATTCACCCCTCCACTTT | CAIRSGRDNSPLHF
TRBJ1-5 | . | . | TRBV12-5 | TGTGCTAGTGGTTTGGTACTGGGGAGACCGAATCAGCCCCAGCATTTT | CASGLVLGRPNQPQHF
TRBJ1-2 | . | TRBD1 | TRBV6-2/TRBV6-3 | TGTGCCAGCAGTGACAGGGGGCCTGTTGGCTACACCTTC | CASSDRGPVGYTF
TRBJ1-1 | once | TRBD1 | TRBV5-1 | TGCGCCAGCAGCTCGGAGGGACAGGGGAACGAAGCTTTCTTT | CASSSEGQGNEAFF
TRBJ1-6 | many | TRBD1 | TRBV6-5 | TGTGCCAGCAGTCGAAGGACAGGCGAGGCTTCACCCCTCCACTTT | CASSRRTGEASPLHF
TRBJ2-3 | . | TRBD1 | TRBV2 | TGTGCCAGCAGACTATACAGGGGTAGCACAGATACGCAGTATTTT | CASRLYRGSTDTQYF
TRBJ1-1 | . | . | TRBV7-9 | TGTGCCAGCAGCCACCAGTTTGAAGCTTTCTTT | CASSHQFEAFF
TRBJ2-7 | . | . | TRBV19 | TGTGCCAGTAGTATCGCGCGGGGAGACGAGCAGTACTTC | CASSIARGDEQYF
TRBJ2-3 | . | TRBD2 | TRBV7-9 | TGTGCCAGCAGCTTACGTAGGCTAGCGGGCACAGATACGCAGTATTTT | CASSLRRLAGTDTQYF
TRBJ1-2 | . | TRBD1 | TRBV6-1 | TGTGCCAGCAGTGAAGAACGGACAGGGGTCTATGGCTACACCTTC | CASSEERTGVYGYTF
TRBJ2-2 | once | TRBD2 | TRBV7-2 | TGTGCCAGCAGCTTGGGACTAGCGGAAAACACCGGGGAGCTGTTTTTT | CASSLGLAENTGELFF
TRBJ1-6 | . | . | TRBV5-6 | TGTGCCAGCAGCTTGGCAGGGGAGTATTCACCCCTCCACTTT | CASSLAGEYSPLHF
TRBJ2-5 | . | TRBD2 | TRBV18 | TGTGCCAGCTCACCACCAGGACTAGCGGGACAGACCCAGTACTTC | CASSPPGLAGQTQYF
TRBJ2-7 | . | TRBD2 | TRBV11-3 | TGTGCCAGCAGCTCCGGACTAGCCGCCTACGAGCAGTACTTC | CASSSGLAAYEQYF
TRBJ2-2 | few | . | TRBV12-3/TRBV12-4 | TGTGCCAGCAGATATAACACCGGGGAGCTGTTTTTT | CASRYNTGELFF
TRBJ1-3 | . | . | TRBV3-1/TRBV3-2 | TGTGCCAGCAGCCAACGGGCCGGAGGGAACACCATATATTTT | CASSQRAGGNTIYF
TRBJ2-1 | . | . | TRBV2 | TGTGCCAGCAGGGAGGGACTGAACTCCTACAATGAGCAGTTCTTC | CASREGLNSYNEQFF
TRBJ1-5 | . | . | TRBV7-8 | TGTGCCACCCACCCCGGGGGGCGCGATCAGCCCCAGCATTTT | CATHPGGRDQPQHF
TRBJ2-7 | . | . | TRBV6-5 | TGTGCCAGCAGTTACGGGCCCTCCCCCACCTACGAGCAGTACTTC | CASSYGPSPTYEQYF
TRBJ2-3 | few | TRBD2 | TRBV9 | TGTGCCAGCAGCACCGGACTAGCGGGGGCCTACGTGGATACGCAGTATTTT | CASSTGLAGAYVDTQYF